This T cell receptor beta chain comes out of a study of read filtering for tumor transcriptome and immune sequencing. Study information: Under ten patients were R-ISS I, about 16 were R-ISS II, six or seven were R-ISS III.

This clonotype was picked up many times. From about 400 ng of RNA, a library with molecular barcoded alpha/delta and beta/gamma adaptors was made. One entry per CDR3 protein results from TCRdb running MiXCR on the reads. Of 40,000 or so distinct CDR3 sequences detected, roughly 12% appear once; the ten largest clones hold around 32%. Germline assignment: CDR1 MDHEN and CDR2 SYDVKM. This CDR3 has 14 residues. Trimming took 5 bases from V and 6 from J, leaving 14 bases between them. Source material: a population of CD138-negative cells sorted from bone marrow. The receptor's source is a donor aged 40 or older with multiple myeloma. The genes are TRBV28 and TRBJ1-5; D perhaps matches TRBD1 (6 bases). CDR3 DNA: TGTGCCAGCAGTCGGGGGGGGGCGGGTCAGCCCCAGCATTTT. Its translation is CASSRGGAGQPQHF.